The TCR beta chain under discussion was sequenced for a study of blood T cell repertoires in COVID-19. Background on the study: The study drew acute and convalescent COVID-19 samples from the United States, Italy and Spain.

Participants came from about 24 US areas, aged roughly 18 to 89 years. Participant-given clinical history determined each cohort assignment. Germline CDR1 LNHDA, CDR2 SQIVND (reference sequence). The V segment lost 8 bases and the J segment 5 bases; nucleotides outside the gene matches: 9. The CDR3 spans 14 residues. This clone was seen a single time. Under the authors' procedure: How many nucleated cells were present was estimated from reference gene primer amplification. Sequencing was performed with immunoSEQ multiplex PCR; in TCRdb, only in-frame clones are kept and a portion is missing. The V and J calls and clone size were taken over from that table, and D and trimming were inferred from the DNA. This sample has 210,000 or so clones, with 80% found just once.

This sequence joins TRBV19 and TRBJ1-1; 9 nucleotides align to TRBD1. The specimen sequenced was PBMCs or T cells enriched from blood (not recorded which). This receptor was identified in a man under 40 with acute COVID-19. Here the CDR3 reads CASGTGQGRTEAFF. Here the CDR3 DNA reads TGTGCCAGTGGTACGGGACAGGGTCGGACTGAAGCTTTCTTT.